Presented here are 30 T cell receptor beta chains from one specimen sequenced in a study of T cells in women clearing cervical HPV infection. Method: immunoSEQ multiplex PCR; TCRdb's copy keeps in-frame clones and lacks some. The sample table sets out roughly 48,000 clones. Specimen: blood buffy coat. Every receptor here comes from a woman aged 18 to 69 with a cervical HPV16 infection that either progressed to CIN3+ or cleared (not recorded which).

A word on this clone: The read comes to an end 3 residues before the CDR3 does, leaving the germline J gene to fill in the end. V gene TRBV27 combines with J gene TRBJ2-3; 8 nucleotides agree with TRBD2. From germline, CDR1 is MNHEY and CDR2 SMNVEV (reference sequence). Trimming took 5 bases from V and 2 from J; bases not matched to a gene: 15. The CDR3 is made up of 18 amino acids. CDR3 DNA, as far as it was read: TGTGCCAGCAGTGGTTTTCATGAAACTAGCGGATACACAGATACG. Its protein is CASSGFHETSGYTDT. In full, the CDR3 reads CASSGFHETSGYTDTQYF.

Concerning this clone: The missing CDR3 end, 3 residues past where the read stops, is filled in from the germline J gene. The chain is built from TRBV29-1 and TRBJ1-3; D is possibly TRBD1 (5 bases). Deletions cut 5 bases from V and 0 bases from J, with 14 bases between. In germline, CDR1 is SQVTM, CDR2 ANQGSEA. The CDR3 extends over 15 amino acids. CDR3 residues: CSVNLGTFSGNTIYF. The part of the CDR3 DNA that was read is TGCAGCGTTAACTTAGGGACTTTCTCTGGAAACACC.

On this clone itself: The sequenced fragment ends 3 residues before the CDR3 boundary, so the rest is inferred from the germline J gene. V and J are TRBV20-1 and TRBJ2-7; maybe TRBD1 (6 bases). Germline CDR1 reads DFQATT; CDR2 reads SNEGSKA (reference sequence). CDR3 length: 13 amino acids. The germline V and J ends were trimmed by 0 bases and 5 bases, with 11 bases remaining between them. CDR3 bases read: TGCAGTGCTAGAGATACGGGACACGACGAG. It specifies CSARDTGHDE. The whole CDR3 protein is CSARDTGHDEQYF.

Points on this clone: The CDR3 extends 3 residues past the end of the read, so its final part is completed from the germline J gene. The chain joins TRBV5-1 to TRBJ1-2; 12 bases align to TRBD1. The J segment lost 0 bases and the V segment lost 1 base, leaving 13 bases of the junction unmatched. Germline CDR1 and CDR2: SGHRS and YFSETQ. CDR3 length: 20 amino acids. The sequenced part of the CDR3 DNA is TGCGCCAGCAGCTTGTTGTCGGGGACAGGGGGCACCAGAGCTAACTATGGC. Translation gives CASSLLSGTGGTRANYG. The entire CDR3 reads CASSLLSGTGGTRANYGYTF.

Worth noting for this clone: The CDR3 extends 3 residues past the end of the read, so its final part is completed from the germline J gene. The chain uses TRBV7-9 and TRBJ1-3, with TRBD1 matching over 8 bases. The length of the CDR3 is 15 residues. CDR1 SEHNR and CDR2 FQNEAQ come from the germline V gene (reference sequence). The ends lost 6 bases at V and 3 bases at J; junction bases unmatched: 7. The CDR3 is CASREPTGVGNTIYF. The covered CDR3 bases are TGTGCCAGCAGGGAGCCGACAGGGGTTGGAAACACC. Based on the CDR3 plus reference TRBV7-9 and TRBJ1-3, the full variable domain is DTGVSQNPRHKITKRGQNVTFRCDPISEHNRLYWYRQTLGQGPEFLTYFQNEAQLEKSRLLSDRFSAERPKGSFSTLEIQRTEQGDSAMYLCASREPTGVGNTIYFGEGSWLTVV.

As to this clone: The CDR3 extends 3 residues past the end of the read, so its final part is completed from the germline J gene. The rearrangement links TRBV5-1 to TRBJ2-1; D is perhaps TRBD2 (6 bases). From germline, CDR1 is SGHRS and CDR2 YFSETQ. The CDR3 is made up of 15 amino acids. With 3 bases removed from V and 5 bases from J, the gap between germline ends came to 15 bases. The CDR3 here is CASSSLAEPHNEQFF. Partial CDR3 DNA: TGCGCCAGCAGCTCCTTAGCGGAACCACACAATGAG.

Points on this clone: The read ends 3 residues early relative to the CDR3; the germline J gene fills the gap. V gene TRBV10-1 combines with J gene TRBJ1-2; 7 bases are shared with TRBD1. J lost 3 bases, V lost 9 bases, and 7 bases had no gene match. The CDR3 length is 13 residues. Germline V gives CDR1 WNHNN, CDR2 SYGVQD (reference sequence). The CDR3 bases that were read are TGCGCCAGTCCCACAGGGGACTACTATGGC. It translates to CASPTGDYYG. The complete CDR3 reads CASPTGDYYGYTF.

Details on this clone: The read stops 3 residues short of the end of the CDR3; the missing end is completed from the germline J gene. V and J are TRBV2 and TRBJ2-1; the D gene is possibly TRBD1 (5 bases). The germline V gene encodes CDR1 SNHLY and CDR2 FYNNEI. CDR3 size: 14 residues. The V end was cut by 6 bases, the J end by 7 bases, with 16 bases between. CDR3 DNA (partial): TGTGCCAGCAGACGGACATTTTTAGGGAATGAG. Residues: CASRRTFLGNE. Given in full, the CDR3 is CASRRTFLGNEQFF.

A note on this clone: The read comes to an end 3 residues before the CDR3 does, leaving the germline J gene to fill in the end. The genes are TRBV7-2 and TRBJ2-7, with D possibly being TRBD2 (6 bases). The CDR3 runs 15 residues. The V gene's germline CDR1 is SGHTA and CDR2 FQGNSA. The V gene lost 4 bases and the J gene lost 1 base, with 14 bases spanning the gap. CDR3 residues: CASSWDGGESYEQYF. The part of the CDR3 DNA that was read is TGTGCCAGCAGCTGGGACGGGGGTGAGTCCTACGAG.

A note on this clone: The sequenced fragment ends 3 residues before the CDR3 boundary, so the rest is inferred from the germline J gene. V and J are TRBV5-1 and TRBJ2-1; D not certain. Germline V gene sequence: CDR1 SGHRS, CDR2 YFSETQ. V was cut by 5 bases and J by 3 bases, with 12 bases left in between. This CDR3 has 14 residues. CDR3 sequence: CASREQPNYNEQFF. CDR3 DNA, as far as it was read: TGCGCCAGCAGGGAACAGCCTAACTACAATGAG.

Comments on this clone: The read terminates 3 residues before the CDR3 end, so the remaining end is supplied by the germline J gene. V is TRBV7-9 and J is TRBJ1-2; 7 nucleotides align to TRBD1. The CDR3 loop spans 14 amino acids. V shed 3 bases and J 5 bases; nucleotides not matched to a gene: 6. Germline values: CDR1 SEHNR, CDR2 FQNEAQ (reference sequence). This CDR3 reads CASSFSQGKYGYTF. The sequenced part of the CDR3 DNA is TGTGCCAGCAGCTTCTCACAGGGGAAGTATGGC.

In regard to this clone: The CDR3 end falls 3 residues outside the read, so it is completed with the germline J gene. This chain joins TRBV20-1 and TRBJ2-7; 8 nucleotides agree with TRBD1. The CDR3 length is 14 residues. Per the germline V gene, CDR1 is DFQATT and CDR2 is SNEGSKA (reference sequence). J gave up 6 bases and V 0 bases, and 7 bases lay outside the gene matches. This CDR3 is CSARESRGRFEQYF. Partial CDR3 DNA: TGCAGTGCTAGAGAGAGCAGGGGGCGGTTCGAG.

For this clone: The read ends 3 residues shy of where the CDR3 ends; the end is completed using the germline J gene. This chain joins TRBV30 and TRBJ1-4; maybe TRBD1 (6 bases). V was pared by 0 bases and J by 8 bases, with 16 bases between. CDR3 length: 15 amino acids. CDR1 and CDR2 (germline): GTSNPN, SVGIG (reference sequence). Partial CDR3 DNA: TGTGCCTGGAGTGTTGAAGGCGGGGGCAACGAAAAA. Its protein is CAWSVEGGGNEK. The complete CDR3 sequence is CAWSVEGGGNEKLFF.

With respect to this clone: The CDR3 extends 3 residues past the end of the read, so its final part is completed from the germline J gene. This sequence joins TRBV18 and TRBJ1-4; tentatively, D is TRBD1 (6 bases). The germline gives CDR1 KGHSH, CDR2 LQKENI. The CDR3 is 17 amino acids. V was cut by 3 bases and J by 3 bases, with 17 bases left in between. The CDR3: CASSPSQVDSSNEKLFF. The sequenced CDR3 bases are TGTGCCAGCTCACCCTCCCAGGTGGACAGTTCTAATGAAAAA.

A note on this clone: The DNA ends 3 residues before the CDR3 does, and the rest of the CDR3 is filled in from the germline J gene. The chain joins TRBV5-1 to TRBJ1-4; D is perhaps TRBD1 (5 bases). V was pared by 2 bases and J by 1 base, with 9 bases between. Germline loops: CDR1 SGHRS, CDR2 YFSETQ. This CDR3 contains 15 residues. The CDR3 reads CASSFGGKTNEKLFF. The DNA read from the CDR3 is TGCGCCAGCAGCTTCGGGGGAAAAACTAATGAAAAA.

In regard to this clone: Read coverage stops 3 residues before the CDR3 terminus; the germline J gene supplies the remainder. This chain uses TRBV20-1 with TRBJ2-5, with 11 bases matching TRBD2. V trimming: 6 bases; J trimming: 4 bases; junction bases outside the gene matches: 19. Germline CDR1 is DFQATT and CDR2 is SNEGSKA (reference sequence). The CDR3 covers 18 residues. The CDR3 sequence: CSARSLETSGIGRETQYF. The part of the CDR3 DNA that was read is TGCAGTGCCCGTTCCCTCGAGACTAGCGGGATAGGCAGAGAGACC.

Notes on this clone: The missing CDR3 end, 3 residues past where the read stops, is filled in from the germline J gene. This chain uses TRBV20-1 with TRBJ1-5; D is possibly TRBD1 (6 bases). The CDR3 has 15 amino acids. Germline values: CDR1 DFQATT, CDR2 SNEGSKA (reference sequence). Trimming removed 6 bases at V and 4 bases at J, with 19 bases between. CDR3 sequence reads: CSAVSSGGLNQPQHF. CDR3 DNA (partial): TGCAGTGCCGTGAGTTCGGGGGGCCTAAATCAGCCC.

On this clone: The read falls 3 residues short of the CDR3 end, and the missing part is taken from the germline J gene. J is TRBJ1-1 and V is TRBV7-9; D perhaps matches TRBD1 (5 bases). Germline values: CDR1 SEHNR, CDR2 FQNEAQ (reference sequence). The V end was cut by 8 bases, the J end by 4 bases, with 8 bases between. The CDR3 is made up of 11 amino acids. The chain's CDR3 is CASHGATEAFF. The DNA read from the CDR3 is TGTGCCAGCCATGGGGCCACTGAA.

A word on this clone: The CDR3 is cut off 3 residues early in the read; its end comes from the germline J gene. This sequence joins TRBV12-3 or TRBV12-4 and TRBJ1-1, with unresolved D. V was shortened by 3 bases and J by 6 bases, with 8 bases between the two germline ends. This CDR3 has 12 residues. The part of the CDR3 DNA that was read is TGTGCCAGCAGTTTTCGGGTCGCTGAA. It translates to CASSFRVAE. The CDR3 as a whole reads CASSFRVAEAFF.

Points on this clone: The read halts 3 residues ahead of the CDR3 end, with the missing end drawn from the germline J gene. V is TRBV28 and J is TRBJ2-5; 14 bases are shared with TRBD2. Looked up from germline, CDR1 is MDHEN and CDR2 is SYDVKM. V was pared by 6 bases and J by 5 bases, with 5 bases of the junction left unmatched. The CDR3 is made up of 15 amino acids. The CDR3 sequence: CASRGTSGSQETQYF. The covered CDR3 bases are TGTGCCAGCAGGGGGACTAGCGGGAGCCAGGAGACC.

With respect to this clone: One end of the junction varies from germline; a read error may be responsible. The read comes to an end 3 residues before the CDR3 does, leaving the germline J gene to fill in the end. This chain connects TRBV4-2 to TRBJ2-7; 8 bases fit TRBD2. CDR3 length: 15 amino acids. CDR1 is LGHNA and CDR2 is YNFKEQ in the germline V gene. CDR3 loop: CASSPGGGRDYEQYF. The sequenced part of the CDR3 DNA is TGCGCCAGCAGCCCCGGGGGGGGGCGGGACTACGAG.

Turning to this clone: Read sequence stops 3 residues before the CDR3 end, and the germline J gene provides the missing end. This chain links TRBV20-1 with TRBJ1-1; D is undetermined. Germline CDR1 is DFQATT and CDR2 is SNEGSKA (reference sequence). V gave up 3 bases and J gave up 2 bases, with 4 bases separating them. The CDR3 is 11 residues long. The sequenced CDR3 bases are TGCAGTGCTAGCAAAAACACTGAA. Translated: CSASKNTE. The full-length CDR3 reads as CSASKNTEAFF.

A remark on this clone: The read ends 3 residues early relative to the CDR3; the germline J gene fills the gap. This rearrangement joins TRBV30 to TRBJ1-2; tentatively, D is TRBD1 (5 bases). This CDR3 has 13 residues. Germline values: CDR1 GTSNPN, CDR2 SVGIG (reference sequence). V lost 5 bases to trimming and J lost 4 bases, with 14 bases between them. The CDR3 DNA, read in part, is TGTGCCTGGTTTGTAGGGACTACCTATGGC. It codes for CAWFVGTTYG. Given in full, the CDR3 is CAWFVGTTYGYTF.

The CDR3 spells CASTLGGGTDTQYF. The part of the CDR3 DNA that was read is TGTGCCAGCACCCTAGGGGGGGGCACAGATACG. This sequence joins TRBV7-6 and TRBJ2-3, with a weak D call TRBD2 (7 bases). The sequence runs out 3 residues before the end of the CDR3; the remainder is reconstructed from the germline J gene. The CDR3 covers 14 residues. The V gene's germline CDR1 is SGHVS and CDR2 FNYEAQ. The germline V and J ends were trimmed by 7 bases and 1 base, with 12 bases remaining between them.

With regard to this clone: The read ends 3 residues early relative to the CDR3; the germline J gene fills the gap. V and J are TRBV12-3 or TRBV12-4 and TRBJ2-1; D may be TRBD1 or TRBD2 (5 bases each). The CDR3 contains 15 residues. The V gene lost 6 bases and the J gene lost 2 bases, with 14 bases spanning the gap. Partial CDR3 DNA: TGTGCCAGCAGCCGAGGGGTGTCAACCTACAATGAG. Protein product: CASSRGVSTYNE. The whole CDR3 sequence reads CASSRGVSTYNEQFF.

Details on this clone: The read stops 3 residues short of the end of the CDR3; the missing end is completed from the germline J gene. This chain links TRBV28 with TRBJ1-1; D possibly corresponds to TRBD1 (5 bases). With 5 bases removed from V and 5 bases from J, the gap between germline ends came to 9 bases. The length of the CDR3 is 12 residues. CDR1 and CDR2 (germline): MDHEN, SYDVKM. The covered CDR3 bases are TGTGCCAGCAGTCAGGGTTGGACTGAA. Protein product: CASSQGWTE. In full, the CDR3 is CASSQGWTEAFF.

Turning to this clone: The read ends 3 residues shy of where the CDR3 ends; the end is completed using the germline J gene. The V call is TRBV6-2 or TRBV6-3, the J call TRBJ2-5; the match to TRBD2 covers 7 bases. Germline values: CDR1 MNHEY, CDR2 SVGEGT. This CDR3 is built from 15 residues. J lost 2 bases, V lost 2 bases, and 5 bases had no gene match. The CDR3 bases that were read are TGTGCCAGCAGTTACAGACTAGCCGTACAAGAGACC. It yields the protein CASSYRLAVQET. The full CDR3 protein is CASSYRLAVQETQYF.

The covered CDR3 bases are TGTGCCAGCAGTTCCGGGGACAGGCAGCCCTATGGC. Protein: CASSSGDRQPYG. The whole CDR3 reads CASSSGDRQPYGYTF. This chain links TRBV12-3 or TRBV12-4 with TRBJ1-2; TRBD1 matches at 8 bases. The read finishes 3 residues shy of the CDR3 end, and the germline J gene is used to complete it. Trimming took 4 bases from V and 4 from J; bases not matched to a gene: 8. This CDR3 has 15 amino acids.

Worth noting for this clone: The CDR3 is cut off 3 residues early in the read; its end comes from the germline J gene. The V call is TRBV29-1, the J call TRBJ1-1, with 9 bases identical to TRBD1. J was trimmed by 7 bases and V by 8 bases; bases with no gene match: 11. Germline V gene sequence: CDR1 SQVTM, CDR2 ANQGSEA. The CDR3 totals 13 residues. CDR3 DNA (partial): TGCAGCTATACAGGGGGCGAAGTTTATGAA. This encodes CSYTGGEVYE. The entire CDR3 protein reads CSYTGGEVYEAFF.

As for this clone: The read ends 3 residues before the CDR3 terminus; that terminus is restored from the germline J gene. The chain employs TRBV20-1 and TRBJ2-1; 8 bases are a match to TRBD2. Looked up from germline, CDR1 is DFQATT and CDR2 is SNEGSKA (reference sequence). V trimming: 6 bases; J trimming: 8 bases; junction bases outside the gene matches: 15. CDR3 length: 15 residues. The CDR3 reads CSATTGTSMVDEQFF. CDR3 DNA, as far as it was read: TGCAGTGCCACAACCGGGACTAGTATGGTCGATGAG.